Shown below are 23 T cell receptor beta chains from a single sample sequenced in a study of T cells after yellow fever vaccination. TCRdb ran MiXCR on the 5' RACE reads and lists one entry per CDR3 protein. The repertoire has some 300,000 distinct CDR3 sequences, roughly 7.5% of them found once; the top ten carry roughly 18%. The sequencing here drew on PBMCs, taken 45 days after the first yellow fever vaccination. The receptor set was obtained from a man aged 18 to 30 who received the YFV17D yellow fever vaccine.

The chain links TRBV2 to TRBJ2-3; no clear D gene. The CDR3 loop spans 13 amino acids. The V gene lost 9 bases and the J gene lost 2 bases, with 12 bases spanning the gap. From germline, CDR1 is SNHLY and CDR2 FYNNEI. The CDR3 DNA sequence: TGTGCCAGTAGACTCGAACCCACAGATACGCAGTATTTT. This sequence encodes CASRLEPTDTQYF.

In its sample, this clonotype was seen a few times. The chain links TRBV4-2 to TRBJ1-4; D might be TRBD1 (5 bases). Germline CDR1 and CDR2: LGHNA and YNFKEQ. V shed 1 base and J shed 8 bases, with 11 bases lying between them. This CDR3 contains 14 residues. CDR3 nucleotides: TGTGCCAGCAGCCAAGGGAGGGGAGGGGAAAAACTGTTTTTT. Translated, it gives CASSQGRGGEKLFF.

J is TRBJ2-3 and V is TRBV7-2; D gene uncertain. This CDR3 is 15 amino acids long. Per the germline V gene, CDR1 is SGHTA and CDR2 is FQGNSA. V shed 0 bases and J shed 2 bases, with 9 bases lying between them. The CDR3 region is CASSLALGLTDTQYF. The CDR3 DNA reads as TGTGCCAGCAGCTTAGCTTTAGGGCTCACAGATACGCAGTATTTT.

There are many counts of this clonotype. The chain recombines TRBV16 with TRBJ2-7, with TRBD1 identical over 7 bases. The CDR3 totals 17 residues. The V segment lost 2 bases and the J segment 2 bases; nucleotides outside the gene matches: 12. CDR1 KGHSY and CDR2 FQNENV come from the germline V gene. The CDR3 bases are TGTGCCAGCAGCCAAACGGTCGGGGACAGCCTTCCCTACGAGCAGTACTTC. Translating gives CASSQTVGDSLPYEQYF.

There are a few counts of this clonotype. The chain combines TRBV18 with TRBJ2-2, with D perhaps TRBD1 (6 bases). Between the trimmed V and J ends, which lost 3 bases and 4 bases, there was a span of 9 bases. Germline V gives CDR1 KGHSH, CDR2 LQKENI. The CDR3 is 14 residues long. Here the CDR3 DNA reads TGTGCCAGCTCACCGGGACATCGCACCGGGGAGCTGTTTTTT. It is translated as CASSPGHRTGELFF. The full variable domain, its missing parts supplied by reference TRBV18 and TRBJ2-2, is NAGVMQNPRHLVRRRGQEARLRCSPMKGHSHVYWYRQLPEEGLKFMVYLQKENIIDESGMPKERFSAEFPKEGPSILRIQQVVRGDSAAYFCASSPGHRTGELFFGEGSRLTVL.

V is TRBV18 and J is TRBJ2-7, with D possibly TRBD1 on 7 matching bases. V was clipped by 4 bases and J by 2 bases, with 12 bases between them. The CDR3 length is 14 residues. The germline CDR1 and CDR2 sequences are KGHSH and LQKENI. CDR3 residues: CASSRGGGAYEQYV. As DNA, the CDR3 is TGTGCCAGCTCACGTGGAGGGGGCGCCTACGAGCAGTACGTC.

The rearrangement uses TRBV30 and TRBJ2-5; D call uncertain. CDR1 GTSNPN and CDR2 SVGIG come from the germline V gene (reference sequence). The CDR3 spans 12 residues. Trimming took off 0 bases at V and 5 bases at J, with 7 bases between the two ends. The CDR3 spells CAWSVLGETQYF. In DNA form, the CDR3 reads TGTGCCTGGAGTGTACTCGGGGAGACCCAGTACTTC. Supplemented by reference TRBV30 and TRBJ2-5, the full variable domain reads SQTIHQWPATLVQPVGSPLSLECTVEGTSNPNLYWYRQAAGRGLQLLFYSVGIGQISSEVPQNLSASRPQDRQFILSSKKLLLSDSGFYLCAWSVLGETQYFGPGTRLLVL.

This clonotype was seen only a few times. V and J are TRBV12-3 or TRBV12-4 and TRBJ1-6; 7 nucleotides line up with TRBD1. Unmatched junction bases numbered 12, after V lost 6 bases and J lost 10 bases. CDR3 length equals 15 residues. The DNA of the CDR3 is TGTGCCAGCAGCCCACGACAGGGTGAACGGTCACCCCTCCACTTT. This gives the protein CASSPRQGERSPLHF.

This clonotype was seen a handful of times. This chain links TRBV5-6 with TRBJ2-7; 10 positions match TRBD1. The J segment lost 6 bases and the V segment lost 1 base, leaving 4 bases of the junction unmatched. Germline V CDR1 and CDR2: SGHDT, YYEEEE. This CDR3 has 14 amino acids. The CDR3 DNA reads TGTGCCAGCAGCTTGTTTGGGACAGGGGCCGAGCAGTACGTC. Its translation is CASSLFGTGAEQYV.

The sample holds a few counts of this clonotype. This CDR3 reads CASSQRTGGWETQYF. The CDR3 DNA reads TGCGCCAGCAGCCAACGGACAGGGGGATGGGAGACCCAGTACTTC. The V gene is TRBV4-1, the J gene TRBJ2-5; TRBD1 aligns across 10 bases. The germline V gene encodes CDR1 MGHRA and CDR2 YSYEKL. The CDR3 totals 15 residues. V lost 2 bases, J lost 5 bases, and 5 bases stayed unmatched.

This clonotype turned up a few times. The rearrangement links TRBV18 to TRBJ2-4; a weak D match, TRBD2 (6 bases). The V end was cut by 3 bases, the J end by 1 base, with 10 bases between. Germline values: CDR1 KGHSH, CDR2 LQKENI. The CDR3 is 15 amino acids. The CDR3 here is CASSPSRGAKNIQYF. Written as DNA, the CDR3 is TGTGCCAGCTCACCTTCGCGGGGTGCCAAAAACATTCAGTACTTC.

This chain connects TRBV18 to TRBJ2-6; D call uncertain. Trimming stripped 1 base from V and 0 bases from J, with 22 bases between. The CDR3 contains 21 residues. Germline CDR1 and CDR2: KGHSH and LQKENI. CDR3 amino acids: CASSPRTPLVKSYSGANVLTF. In DNA, the CDR3 is TGTGCCAGCTCACCACGGACCCCCTTGGTGAAGTCATACTCTGGGGCCAACGTCCTGACTTTC.

There are many counts of this clonotype. The rearrangement links TRBV5-5 to TRBJ2-3; D is uncertain. The CDR3 loop spans 15 amino acids. Germline V gives CDR1 SGHKS, CDR2 YYEKEE (reference sequence). The V end lost 0 bases, the J end lost 2 bases, and 10 bases lay between the germline ends. CDR3 sequence: CASSLEPYHTDTQYF. As DNA, the CDR3 is TGTGCCAGCAGCTTGGAACCATATCACACAGATACGCAGTATTTT.

This chain uses TRBV9 with TRBJ1-2, with D possibly matching TRBD1 (6 bases). V was clipped by 0 bases and J by 6 bases, with 15 bases between them. The CDR3 has 15 amino acids. CDR1 and CDR2 (germline): SGDLS, YYNGEE. CDR3 region: CASSVVSGGADGYTF. The CDR3 coding sequence is TGTGCCAGCAGCGTAGTCTCTGGGGGCGCAGATGGCTACACCTTC.

The rearrangement joins TRBV5-1 to TRBJ2-7; unclear D gene. CDR1 and CDR2 (germline): SGHRS, YFSETQ. Trimming removed 2 bases at V and 3 bases at J, with 12 bases between. This CDR3 has 14 residues. CDR3 DNA sequence: TGCGCCAGCAGCTTTAATGCGGCCGACTACGAGCAGTACTTC. This codes for CASSFNAADYEQYF.

This clonotype was found a few times. CDR3 DNA sequence: TGTGCCAGCAAGGATCAGGGGGGTTTTCATCAGCAGTTCTTC. This codes for CASKDQGGFHQQFF. The rearrangement joins TRBV2 to TRBJ2-1, with D possibly TRBD1 on 7 matching bases. CDR3 length: 14 amino acids. The V gene lost 7 bases and the J gene lost 11 bases, with 21 bases spanning the gap. CDR1 and CDR2 from the germline V gene are SNHLY and FYNNEI.

The chain links TRBV28 to TRBJ2-1, with no clear D. This CDR3 spans 13 amino acids. V was cut by 8 bases and J by 5 bases, with 13 bases left in between. Germline V gene lookup returns CDR1 MDHEN and CDR2 SYDVKM. In nucleotides, the CDR3 is TGTGCCAGCCGCCTCGACTGGAACAATGAGCAGTTCTTC. The encoded protein is CASRLDWNNEQFF.

The rearrangement uses TRBV25-1 and TRBJ1-6, with unresolved D. The CDR3 contains 14 residues. CDR1 and CDR2 (germline): MGHDK, SYGVNS. The V end was cut by 4 bases, the J end by 7 bases, with 11 bases between. This chain's CDR3 is CASSGRLWNSPLHF. The CDR3 nucleotides are TGTGCCAGCAGTGGAAGGTTATGGAATTCACCCCTCCACTTT.

In this sample, this clonotype turned up many times. The chain is built from TRBV6-1 and TRBJ2-7; possibly TRBD2 for D (5 bases). The CDR3 spans 12 residues. Germline CDR1 MNHNS, CDR2 SASEGT. Trimming left V 3 bases short and J 4 bases short, with 7 bases between. CDR3 DNA sequence: TGTGCCAGCAGTGACCGGGGATACGAGCAGTACGTC. Translating gives CASSDRGYEQYV.

The V and J genes are TRBV6-1 and TRBJ1-2, with 8 bases lining up with TRBD1. J was trimmed by 6 bases and V by 6 bases; bases with no gene match: 6. The CDR3 covers 13 residues. Germline V gene sequence: CDR1 MNHNS, CDR2 SASEGT. For the CDR3, the DNA is TGTGCCAGCAGCCTGACAGGGGAGCATGGCTACACCTTC. Translated, it gives CASSLTGEHGYTF.

The rearrangement uses TRBV13 and TRBJ1-1, with 9 bases identical to TRBD1. The CDR3 consists of 19 residues. Trimming removed 3 bases from V and 1 base from J; junction bases left unmatched: 15. The germline V gene encodes CDR1 PRHDT and CDR2 FYEKMQ (reference sequence). CDR3 bases: TGTGCCAGCAGCTTGCCGGACAGGGGTAAAATCGGTGGGAACACTGAAGCTTTCTTT. Protein sequence: CASSLPDRGKIGGNTEAFF.

V usage is TRBV5-1 and J usage is TRBJ1-2, with 8 bases fitting TRBD1. The CDR3 runs 13 residues. V lost 4 bases and J lost 7; bases outside the gene matches: 6. Germline loops: CDR1 SGHRS, CDR2 YFSETQ. Here the CDR3 DNA reads TGCGCCAGCAGCCAAATCGACAGGGGTGGCTACACCTTC. Protein product: CASSQIDRGGYTF.

This clonotype was counted ten times or more. The gene calls are TRBV29-1 and TRBJ1-4; D unclear. The CDR3 loop spans 13 amino acids. V lost 6 bases to trimming and J lost 10 bases, with 18 bases between them. Germline V gene data show CDR1 as SQVTM and CDR2 as ANQGSEA. This chain's CDR3 is CSVIAEGNPKLFF. DNA for the CDR3: TGCAGCGTCATAGCCGAAGGGAATCCAAAACTGTTTTTT. The full variable domain, in which reference TRBV29-1 and TRBJ1-4 provide the parts outside the CDR3, is SAVISQKPSRDICQRGTSLTIQCQVDSQVTMMFWYRQQPGQSLTLIATANQGSEATYESGFVIDKFPISRPNLTFSTLTVSNMSPEDSSIYLCSVIAEGNPKLFFGSGTQLSVL.